The 32 T cell receptor beta chains reported below all come from one sample, sequenced in a study of cytomegalovirus exposure and HLA in healthy donors. The PCR had 60 Vbeta and 13 Jbeta primers. This table comes from immunoSEQ multiplex PCR, and its TCRdb copy is limited to in-frame clones, with some not included. The repertoire holds about 84,000 clones, with around 80% as singletons. Sequencing used PBMCs. The receptors stem from a male donor in good health and CMV-seropositive.

The V gene is TRBV6-5, the J gene TRBJ1-6; 8 positions agree with TRBD1. Germline CDR1 reads MNHEY; CDR2 reads SVGAGI. J lost 4 bases, V lost 0 bases, and 2 bases had no gene match. CDR3 length equals 16 residues. The CDR3 coding sequence is TGTGCCAGCAGTTACTCTACAGGGGGGTATAATTCACCCCTCCACTTT. Protein: CASSYSTGGYNSPLHF.

This clone was recorded a few times. The V call is TRBV2, the J call TRBJ2-7; 7 positions agree with TRBD2. V shed 8 bases and J 2 bases; nucleotides not matched to a gene: 12. Germline loops: CDR1 SNHLY, CDR2 FYNNEI. The CDR3 contains 15 residues. CDR3 region: CASRQWGEGPYEQYF. CDR3 coding DNA: TGTGCCAGCCGCCAGTGGGGGGAGGGCCCCTACGAGCAGTACTTC.

The chain carries TRBV9 and TRBJ1-3; D unresolved. The CDR3 length is 14 residues. The germline V gene has CDR1 SGDLS and CDR2 YYNGEE. V dropped 3 bases and J dropped 4 bases, with 11 bases sitting between them. For the CDR3, the DNA is TGTGCCAGCAGCGCTTCAGGAGGCGGAAACACCATATATTTT. Its protein is CASSASGGGNTIYF.

This chain links TRBV9 with TRBJ1-1; TRBD1 matches at 12 bases. This CDR3 spans 14 amino acids. Losses at the gene ends were 0 bases for V and 8 bases for J; bases not matched to a gene: 2. Per germline, CDR1 SGDLS and CDR2 YYNGEE. The CDR3 spells CASSVVGQGAEAFF. DNA of the CDR3: TGTGCCAGCAGCGTAGTGGGACAGGGGGCGGAAGCTTTCTTT.

This clone was seen just once. The chain carries TRBV25-1 and TRBJ2-5; 8 nucleotides line up with TRBD1. V was pared by 4 bases and J by 5 bases, with 9 bases of the junction left unmatched. Germline loops: CDR1 MGHDK, CDR2 SYGVNS. The CDR3 consists of 15 residues. DNA for the CDR3: TGTGCCAGCAGTGCTTCGACAGGGGCCTTGGAGACCCAGTACTTC. This codes for CASSASTGALETQYF.

CDR3 sequence: CASTASGRAYEQYF. For the CDR3, the DNA is TGTGCCAGCACCGCTAGCGGGAGGGCCTACGAGCAGTACTTC. The V call is TRBV6-6, the J call TRBJ2-7; TRBD2 agrees at 12 bases. Per germline, CDR1 MNHNY and CDR2 SVGAGI (reference sequence). The CDR3 extends over 14 amino acids. V was clipped by 7 bases and J by 2 bases; unmatched bases: 3.

V and J are TRBV29-1 and TRBJ2-7, with D possibly TRBD2 on 5 matching bases. The V gene lost 2 bases and the J gene lost 6 bases, with 14 bases spanning the gap. Germline CDR1 and CDR2: SQVTM and ANQGSEA. CDR3 length: 13 amino acids. This CDR3 is CSVEPPGTFEQYF. The DNA for the CDR3 is TGCAGCGTTGAACCCCCGGGAACATTCGAGCAGTACTTC.

The V and J genes are TRBV2 and TRBJ2-1; a weak D match, TRBD1 (7 bases). The germline V and J ends were trimmed by 6 bases and 4 bases, with 19 bases remaining between them. CDR1 SNHLY and CDR2 FYNNEI come from the germline V gene. The CDR3 runs to 16 residues. CDR3 region: CASRGGRRGPYNEQFF. In nucleotides, the CDR3 is TGTGCCAGCAGGGGGGGTCGTAGGGGGCCGTACAATGAGCAGTTCTTC.

This clone was found a few times. This chain links TRBV6-5 with TRBJ2-7, with 10 positions matching TRBD1. V was pared by 4 bases and J by 5 bases, with 5 bases of the junction left unmatched. The germline CDR1 and CDR2 sequences are MNHEY and SVGAGI. CDR3 size: 14 residues. Written as DNA, the CDR3 is TGTGCCAGCAGTTCCCGGACAGGGGGAGACGAGCAGTACTTC. Translation: CASSSRTGGDEQYF.

The rearrangement uses TRBV7-8 and TRBJ2-7; D not resolved. V lost 0 bases, J lost 4 bases, and 7 bases lay in between. The CDR3 extends over 13 amino acids. Germline V gene sequence: CDR1 SGHVS, CDR2 FQNEAQ. CDR3 protein: CASSLALVYEQYF. In DNA, the CDR3 is TGTGCCAGCAGCTTAGCTCTAGTATACGAGCAGTACTTC.

In this sample, this clone turned up a few times. V gene TRBV5-4 combines with J gene TRBJ2-7; D gene ambiguous. The CDR3 has 14 residues. Germline CDR1 reads SGHNT; CDR2 reads YYREEE (reference sequence). With 4 bases removed from V and 2 bases from J, the gap between germline ends came to 13 bases. The CDR3 region is CASSPRQPPYEQYF. The CDR3 bases are TGTGCCAGCAGCCCGCGGCAACCTCCCTACGAGCAGTACTTC.

The chain recombines TRBV5-4 with TRBJ1-5; D call uncertain. Deletions cut 2 bases from V and 7 bases from J, with 13 bases between. The CDR3 is 14 amino acids. Germline values: CDR1 SGHNT, CDR2 YYREEE (reference sequence). The CDR3 nucleotides read TGTGCCAGCAGCTTAGCGGGTTCGAGGCAGCCCCAGCATTTT. Translation gives CASSLAGSRQPQHF.

The chain has TRBV28 and TRBJ2-7; TRBD1 agrees at 10 bases. Germline CDR1 is MDHEN and CDR2 is SYDVKM. The CDR3 has 16 residues. V dropped 5 bases and J dropped 1; count of bases not matched to a gene: 8. The CDR3 DNA follows: TGTGCCAGCAGTGGCACCGGGACAGGGGCATCCTACGAGCAGTACTTC. Translating it yields CASSGTGTGASYEQYF.

The chain combines TRBV9 with TRBJ2-3; D possibly corresponds to TRBD2 (5 bases). The germline V gene encodes CDR1 SGDLS and CDR2 YYNGEE. V shed 3 bases and J shed 4 bases, with 15 bases lying between them. CDR3 length: 15 amino acids. CDR3: CASSETGITPDTQYF. As DNA, the CDR3 is TGTGCCAGCAGCGAAACCGGGATCACCCCAGATACGCAGTATTTT.

In its sample, this clone was seen once. J is TRBJ2-7 and V is TRBV11-3, with D tentatively TRBD2 (6 bases). V was trimmed by 0 bases and J by 7 bases, leaving 13 bases between them. Germline CDR1 SGHNT, CDR2 YENEEA. The CDR3 sequence is 14 residues long. The CDR3 DNA follows: TGTGCCAGCAGCTTAGATGGCGGGGAAGGAGAGCAGTACTTC. It translates to CASSLDGGEGEQYF.

This clone was counted a single time. The chain recombines TRBV7-9 with TRBJ2-7, with 9 nucleotides matching TRBD2. Germline CDR1 SEHNR, CDR2 FQNEAQ (reference sequence). The CDR3 spans 15 residues. V trimming: 5 bases; J trimming: 2 bases; junction bases outside the gene matches: 7. CDR3 amino acids: CASSPAAGGPYEQYF. CDR3 nucleotides: TGTGCCAGCAGCCCGGCGGCGGGAGGGCCCTACGAGCAGTACTTC.

The J gene is TRBJ2-3, the V gene TRBV29-1, with TRBD2 identical over 12 bases. The CDR3 loop spans 19 amino acids. CDR1 is SQVTM and CDR2 is ANQGSEA in the germline V gene. With 1 base clipped from V and 1 base from J, the junction kept 12 bases outside the gene matches. The CDR3, as DNA: TGCAGCGTTGAAGCCGTACTAGCGGGAGGACTCTTTGGCACAGATACGCAGTATTTT. This sequence encodes CSVEAVLAGGLFGTDTQYF.

The gene calls are TRBV5-4 and TRBJ2-3, with TRBD2 matching 7 bases. CDR3 size: 14 residues. The junction had 7 bases not matched to a gene; V was cut back by 6 bases and J by 3 bases. Germline V lookup: CDR1 SGHNT, CDR2 YYREEE (reference sequence). For the CDR3, the DNA is TGTGCCAGCACTGGCGGGAGCGTGACAGATACGCAGTATTTT. It translates to CASTGGSVTDTQYF. The whole variable domain, filled in from reference TRBV5-4 and TRBJ2-3, reads ETGVTQSPTHLIKTRGQQVTLRCSSQSGHNTVSWYQQALGQGPQFIFQYYREEENGRGNFPPRFSGLQFPNYSSELNVNALELDDSALYLCASTGGSVTDTQYFGPGTRLTVL.

The chain carries TRBV4-2 and TRBJ2-1, with TRBD2 matching 9 bases. Germline trimming cut 0 bases from V and 6 bases from J; bases unmatched to any gene: 6. This CDR3 comprises 16 residues. Per the germline V gene, CDR1 is LGHNA and CDR2 is YNFKEQ. CDR3 amino acids: CASSQDSAGGINEQFF. CDR3 DNA: TGTGCCAGCAGCCAAGACTCAGCGGGAGGAATCAATGAGCAGTTCTTC.

The chain has TRBV11-2 and TRBJ2-3; D might be TRBD2 (6 bases). The CDR3 is 15 amino acids. Trimming left V 5 bases short and J 1 base short, with 13 bases between. CDR1 is SGHAT, CDR2 FQNNGV, per germline. The CDR3 loop is CASSPSGGGTDTQYF. Here the CDR3 DNA reads TGTGCCAGCAGCCCCTCCGGAGGGGGCACAGATACGCAGTATTTT.

V and J are TRBV10-2 and TRBJ1-5; D possibly corresponds to TRBD1 (5 bases). Germline loops: CDR1 WSHSY, CDR2 SAAADI. The CDR3 runs 15 residues. V was pared by 4 bases and J by 11 bases, with 21 bases between. This CDR3 reads CASSGRDGPVSAQHF. The CDR3 DNA sequence: TGCGCCAGCAGTGGGAGGGACGGTCCGGTATCGGCCCAGCATTTT.

The chain carries TRBV11-2 and TRBJ1-2; D not certain. The CDR3 consists of 14 residues. The germline CDR1 and CDR2 sequences are SGHAT and FQNNGV. Trimming left V 0 bases short and J 2 bases short, with 7 bases between. The CDR3 protein is CASSLDLTNYGYTF. The CDR3 DNA follows: TGTGCCAGCAGCTTAGATCTGACAAACTATGGCTACACCTTC.

Remarks on this clone: Additional DNA sequences in this sample encode the identical CDR3. J is TRBJ1-3 and V is TRBV9; D unresolved. The CDR3 runs to 13 residues. V was pared by 0 bases and J by 3 bases, with 4 bases between. The V gene's germline CDR1 is SGDLS and CDR2 YYNGEE. CDR3 in amino acids: CASSVGGGNTIYF. The CDR3, as DNA: TGTGCCAGCAGCGTAGGCGGTGGAAACACCATATATTTT.

V is TRBV30 and J is TRBJ1-4; tentative D call: TRBD1 (6 bases). Germline V CDR1 and CDR2: GTSNPN, SVGIG (reference sequence). Trimming removed 0 bases from V and 8 bases from J, with 16 bases in between. The CDR3 length is 15 residues. CDR3 protein: CAWSVIKGQGEKLFF. The CDR3 DNA reads TGTGCCTGGAGTGTAATTAAGGGGCAGGGGGAAAAACTGTTTTTT.

The chain uses TRBV28 and TRBJ2-1, with 13 bases that match TRBD2. The CDR3 sequence is 19 residues long. Germline CDR1 MDHEN, CDR2 SYDVKM. V dropped 9 bases and J dropped 9; count of bases not matched to a gene: 23. CDR3 in amino acids: CASSLDLLLAGGEEGEQFF. CDR3 nucleotide sequence: TGTGCCAGTTCGTTGGACCTATTACTAGCGGGAGGGGAGGAGGGTGAGCAGTTCTTC.

This clone has more than one count but fewer than ten. The chain employs TRBV19 and TRBJ1-5; no firm D call. This CDR3 has 15 residues. Trimming removed 4 bases from V and 1 base from J, with 11 bases in between. Germline loops: CDR1 LNHDA, CDR2 SQIVND (reference sequence). CDR3 amino acids: CASSSTLRSNQPQHF. The CDR3 DNA sequence: TGTGCCAGTAGTAGTACTTTGCGGAGCAATCAGCCCCAGCATTTT.

The chain uses TRBV15 and TRBJ2-1; TRBD2 might be the D (7 bases). The CDR3 has 14 amino acids. Germline CDR1 LNHNV, CDR2 YYDKDF (reference sequence). With 3 bases removed from V and 7 bases from J, the gap between germline ends came to 13 bases. The CDR3 protein is CATSSGLGGNEQFF. DNA of the CDR3: TGTGCCACCAGCAGTGGACTAGGGGGAAATGAGCAGTTCTTC.

The chain couples TRBV15 to TRBJ2-5; D call uncertain. The CDR3 is made up of 12 amino acids. Trimming stripped 8 bases from V and 5 bases from J, with 12 bases between. From germline, CDR1 is LNHNV and CDR2 YYDKDF (reference sequence). CDR3 in amino acids: CATGQVTETQYF. The CDR3, as DNA: TGTGCCACCGGCCAGGTGACGGAGACCCAGTACTTC. The variable domain in full, completed from reference TRBV15 and TRBJ2-5, reads DAMVIQNPRYQVTQFGKPVTLSCSQTLNHNVMYWYQQKSSQAPKLLFHYYDKDFNNEADTPDNFQSRRPNTSFCFLDIRSPGLGDTAMYLCATGQVTETQYFGPGTRLLVL.

This chain links TRBV9 with TRBJ1-1; the match to TRBD1 covers 8 bases. The V gene's germline CDR1 is SGDLS and CDR2 YYNGEE. V dropped 3 bases and J dropped 4; count of bases not matched to a gene: 14. The CDR3 runs 17 residues. The CDR3 spells CASSASPLGQVITEAFF. The CDR3 bases are TGTGCCAGCAGCGCTAGCCCCTTGGGACAGGTGATCACTGAAGCTTTCTTT.

The chain joins TRBV6-1 to TRBJ2-5, with TRBD1 matching 9 bases. V shed 6 bases and J 2 bases; nucleotides not matched to a gene: 4. This CDR3 region has 14 residues. CDR1 and CDR2 (germline): MNHNS, SASEGT. DNA for the CDR3: TGTGCCAGCAGCCCCGGGACAGGGCAAGAGACCCAGTACTTC. This translates into CASSPGTGQETQYF.

This chain links TRBV2 with TRBJ1-5, with 7 positions matching TRBD1. The germline CDR1 and CDR2 sequences are SNHLY and FYNNEI. The CDR3 contains 15 residues. The J segment lost 2 bases and the V segment lost 6 bases, leaving 7 bases of the junction unmatched. The CDR3 DNA is TGTGCCAGCAGCCCACGAACAGGGGGCAATCAGCCCCAGCATTTT. Protein sequence: CASSPRTGGNQPQHF.

J is TRBJ2-3 and V is TRBV6-1; unclear D gene. The CDR3 sequence is 14 residues long. V was cut by 4 bases and J by 1 base, with 9 bases left in between. Germline V gene lookup returns CDR1 MNHNS and CDR2 SASEGT. The CDR3 is CASSATGGTDTQYF. CDR3 DNA sequence: TGTGCCAGCAGTGCGACGGGTGGCACAGATACGCAGTATTTT.